The clone carrying this TCR beta chain occurred a few times. Its antigen is unidentified. The data stem from a study of cytomegalovirus exposure and HLA in healthy donors. Study-level information: Clustering assigned about 79% of the roughly 420 genotyped donors to the Caucasian-associated ancestry cluster.

Germline V gene sequence: CDR1 MNHNS, CDR2 SASEGT. This CDR3 has 14 residues. Between the trimmed V and J ends, which lost 4 bases and 6 bases, there was a span of 15 bases. Study outcomes and limitations: The only immune exposure information that was available was CMV serostatus. Researchers counted 180 or so TCR beta chains as cytomegalovirus-associated.

Researchers ran the PCR with 60 Vbeta and 13 Jbeta primers. Sequenced by immunoSEQ multiplex PCR; TCRdb stores in-frame clones only, minus some. The repertoire holds around 180,000 clones, with 70% to 80% as singletons. The chain recombines TRBV6-1 with TRBJ1-1; no clear D. This receptor was obtained from a woman aged 50 to 60 in good health and CMV-seronegative. Sequenced: PBMCs. The CDR3 nucleotides read TGTGCCAGCAGTGGTCGAGTGGAGAGGGCTGAAGCTTTCTTT. Its protein product is CASSGRVERAEAFF.